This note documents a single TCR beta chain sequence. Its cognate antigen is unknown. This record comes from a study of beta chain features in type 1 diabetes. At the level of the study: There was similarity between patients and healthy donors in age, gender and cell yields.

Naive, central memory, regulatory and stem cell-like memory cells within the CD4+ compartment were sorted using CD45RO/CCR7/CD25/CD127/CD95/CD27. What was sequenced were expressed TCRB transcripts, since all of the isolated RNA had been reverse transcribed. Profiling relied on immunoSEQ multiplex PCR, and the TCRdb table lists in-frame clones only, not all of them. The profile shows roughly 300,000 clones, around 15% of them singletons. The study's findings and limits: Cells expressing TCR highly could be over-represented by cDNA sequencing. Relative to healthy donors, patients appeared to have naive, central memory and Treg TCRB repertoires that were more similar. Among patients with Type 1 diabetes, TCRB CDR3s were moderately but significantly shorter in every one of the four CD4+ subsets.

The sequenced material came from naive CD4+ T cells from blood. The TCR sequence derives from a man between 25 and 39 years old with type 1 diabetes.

CDR3 nucleotides: TGCGCCAGCAGACGCAGACAGGGCACATACACTGAAGCTTTCTTT. Its translation is CASRRRQGTYTEAFF. The J gene is TRBJ1-1, the V gene TRBV5-1; TRBD1 matches at 7 bases. The CDR3 covers 15 residues. Trimming at V came to 5 bases and at J to 3 bases, leaving 10 bases not matched to a gene. Germline values: CDR1 SGHRS, CDR2 YFSETQ.